This T cell receptor (beta chain) was captured in a study of CD8 T cells in ankylosing spondylitis. Study results and limitations: Some of these motif variants have turned up before, in reports on reactive arthritis synovial fluid and blood. Significantly higher representation of disease-linked clones was reported for matched ankylosing spondylitis synovial fluid. Blood from ankylosing spondylitis patients appeared to carry a characteristic roughly 8-variant TCR beta motif.

Libraries for TCR beta were made by quantitative 5'-RACE with molecular barcodes. Each CDR3 protein gets one entry after TCRdb re-called the 5' RACE reads with MiXCR. The data contain fewer than 500,000 distinct CDR3 sequences, around 26% of them singletons. Comments on this clonotype: What it binds is not known.

V was clipped by 6 bases and J by 5 bases, with 14 bases between them. The CDR3 extends over 13 amino acids. Germline V gene sequence: CDR1 MNHNS, CDR2 SASEGT. The chain is built from TRBV6-1 and TRBJ2-7; weak D call: TRBD1 (5 bases). Sequences were obtained from blood, either unsorted or a sorted T cell fraction (not recorded which). The clonotype was recovered from a male donor with ankylosing spondylitis. CDR3: CASRLGQLDEQYF. CDR3 in DNA: TGTGCCAGCAGATTGGGGCAACTGGACGAGCAGTACTTC.